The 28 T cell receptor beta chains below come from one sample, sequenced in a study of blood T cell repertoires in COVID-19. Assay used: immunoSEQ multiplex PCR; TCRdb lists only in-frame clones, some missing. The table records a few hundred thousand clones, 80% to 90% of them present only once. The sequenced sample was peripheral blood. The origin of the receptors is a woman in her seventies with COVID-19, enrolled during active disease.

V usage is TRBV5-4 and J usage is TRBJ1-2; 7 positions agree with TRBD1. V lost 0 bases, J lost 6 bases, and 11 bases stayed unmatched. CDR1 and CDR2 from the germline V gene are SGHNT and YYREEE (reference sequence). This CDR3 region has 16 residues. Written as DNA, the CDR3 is TGTGCCAGCAGCTTGGGGGGGGAGACAGGGACTGATGGCTACACCTTC. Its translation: CASSLGGETGTDGYTF.

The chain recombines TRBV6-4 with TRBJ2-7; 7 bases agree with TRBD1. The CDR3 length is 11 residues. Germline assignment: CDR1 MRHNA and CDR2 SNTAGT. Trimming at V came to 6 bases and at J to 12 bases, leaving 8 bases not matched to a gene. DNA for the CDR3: TGTGCCAGCAGCCCGGACAGGCCAACGTACTTC. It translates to CASSPDRPTYF.

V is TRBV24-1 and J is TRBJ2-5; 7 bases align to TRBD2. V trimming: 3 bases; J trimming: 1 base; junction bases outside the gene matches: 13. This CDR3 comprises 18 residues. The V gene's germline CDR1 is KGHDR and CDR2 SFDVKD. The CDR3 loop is CATSDTAPGLMPQETQYF. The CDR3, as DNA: TGTGCCACCAGTGATACGGCTCCGGGACTAATGCCCCAAGAGACCCAGTACTTC.

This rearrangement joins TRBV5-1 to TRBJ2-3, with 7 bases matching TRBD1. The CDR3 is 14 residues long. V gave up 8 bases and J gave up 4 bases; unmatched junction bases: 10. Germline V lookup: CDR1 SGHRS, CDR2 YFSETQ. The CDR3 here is CASETGTVADTQYF. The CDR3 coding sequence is TGCGCCAGTGAGACAGGGACGGTGGCAGATACGCAGTATTTT.

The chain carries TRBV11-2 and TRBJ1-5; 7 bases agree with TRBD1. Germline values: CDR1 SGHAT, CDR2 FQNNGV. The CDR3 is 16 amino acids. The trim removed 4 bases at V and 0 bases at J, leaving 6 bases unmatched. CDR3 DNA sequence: TGTGCCAGCAGCTCGACAGGGCGATATAGCAATCAGCCCCAGCATTTT. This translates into CASSSTGRYSNQPQHF.

CDR3 nucleotide sequence: TGTGCCAGCAGTTACCCCTCGAGGACAGGGGCCTACAATGAGCAGTTCTTC. Residues: CASSYPSRTGAYNEQFF. The chain combines TRBV27 with TRBJ2-1, with 9 bases identical to TRBD1. This CDR3 comprises 17 residues. Losses at the gene ends were 4 bases for V and 2 bases for J; bases not matched to a gene: 9. From germline, CDR1 is MNHEY and CDR2 SMNVEV (reference sequence).

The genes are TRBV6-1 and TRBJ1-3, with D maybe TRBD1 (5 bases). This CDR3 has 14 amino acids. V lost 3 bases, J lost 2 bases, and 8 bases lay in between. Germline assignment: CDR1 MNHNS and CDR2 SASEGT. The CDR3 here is CASSDRVPGNTIYF. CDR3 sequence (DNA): TGTGCCAGCAGTGACAGGGTGCCTGGAAACACCATATATTTT.

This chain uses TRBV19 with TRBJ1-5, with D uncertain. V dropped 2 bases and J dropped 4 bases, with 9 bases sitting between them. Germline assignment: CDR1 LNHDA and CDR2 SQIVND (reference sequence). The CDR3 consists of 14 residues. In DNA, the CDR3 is TGTGCCAGTAGTATAAGAACAGAAAATCAGCCCCAGCATTTT. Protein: CASSIRTENQPQHF.

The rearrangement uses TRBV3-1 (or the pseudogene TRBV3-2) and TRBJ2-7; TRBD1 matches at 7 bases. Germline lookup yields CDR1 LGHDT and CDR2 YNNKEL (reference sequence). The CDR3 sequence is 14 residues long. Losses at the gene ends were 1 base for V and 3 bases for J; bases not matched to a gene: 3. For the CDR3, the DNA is TGTGCCAGCAGCCAAGGAGGGGGCAACTACGAGCAGTACTTC. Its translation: CASSQGGGNYEQYF.

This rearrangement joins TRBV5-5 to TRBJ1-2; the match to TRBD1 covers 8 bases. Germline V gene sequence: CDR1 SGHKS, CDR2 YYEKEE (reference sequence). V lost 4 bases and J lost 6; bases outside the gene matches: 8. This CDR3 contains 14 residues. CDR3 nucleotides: TGTGCCAGCAGCACCGGACAGGGAGGCAATGGCTACACCTTC. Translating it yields CASSTGQGGNGYTF.

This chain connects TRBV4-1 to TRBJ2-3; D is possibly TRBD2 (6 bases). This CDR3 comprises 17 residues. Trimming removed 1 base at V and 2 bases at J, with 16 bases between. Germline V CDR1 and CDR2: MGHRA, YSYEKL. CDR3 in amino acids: CASSQVFPGLHTDTQYF. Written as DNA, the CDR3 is TGCGCCAGCAGCCAAGTTTTCCCGGGACTCCACACAGATACGCAGTATTTT.

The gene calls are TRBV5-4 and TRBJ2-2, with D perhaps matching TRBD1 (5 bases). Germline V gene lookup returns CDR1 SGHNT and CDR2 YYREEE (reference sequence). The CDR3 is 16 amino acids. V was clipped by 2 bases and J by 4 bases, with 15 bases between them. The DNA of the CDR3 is TGTGCCAGCAGCTTCCGGACACCAGGAGCCACCGGGGAGCTGTTTTTT. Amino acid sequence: CASSFRTPGATGELFF.

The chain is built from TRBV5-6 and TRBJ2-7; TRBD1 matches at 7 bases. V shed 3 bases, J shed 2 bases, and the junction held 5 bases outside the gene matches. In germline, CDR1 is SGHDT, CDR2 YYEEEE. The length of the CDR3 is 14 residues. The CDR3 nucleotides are TGTGCCAGCAGCTGGGGGACAGCCGCCTACGAGCAGTACTTC. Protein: CASSWGTAAYEQYF. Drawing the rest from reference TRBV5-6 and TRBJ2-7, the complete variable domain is DAGVTQSPTHLIKTRGQQVTLRCSPKSGHDTVSWYQQALGQGPQFIFQYYEEEERQRGNFPDRFSGHQFPNYSSELNVNALLLGDSALYLCASSWGTAAYEQYFGPGTRLTVT.

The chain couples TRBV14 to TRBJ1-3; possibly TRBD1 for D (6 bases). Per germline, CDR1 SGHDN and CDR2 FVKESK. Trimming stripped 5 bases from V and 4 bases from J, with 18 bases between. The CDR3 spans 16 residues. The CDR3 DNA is TGTGCCAGCAGCGGACCCGGGACACCGGGGGGAAACACCATATATTTT. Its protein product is CASSGPGTPGGNTIYF.

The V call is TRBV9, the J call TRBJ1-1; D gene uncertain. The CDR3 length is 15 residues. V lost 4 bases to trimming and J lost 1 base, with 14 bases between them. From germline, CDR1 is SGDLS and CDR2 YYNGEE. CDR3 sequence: CASSLSGNPNTEAFF. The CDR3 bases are TGTGCCAGCAGCTTATCAGGAAACCCGAACACTGAAGCTTTCTTT.

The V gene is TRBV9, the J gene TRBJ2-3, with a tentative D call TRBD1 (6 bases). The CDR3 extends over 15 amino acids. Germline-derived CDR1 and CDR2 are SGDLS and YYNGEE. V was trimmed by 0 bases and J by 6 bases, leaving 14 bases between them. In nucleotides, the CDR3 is TGTGCCAGCAGCGTAGAGGGGGTCGATGAGGATACGCAGTATTTT. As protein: CASSVEGVDEDTQYF.

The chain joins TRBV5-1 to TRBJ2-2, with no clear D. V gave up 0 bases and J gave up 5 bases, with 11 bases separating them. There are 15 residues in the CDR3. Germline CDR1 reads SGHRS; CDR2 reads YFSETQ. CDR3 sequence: CASSLAVIPTGELFF. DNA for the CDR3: TGCGCCAGCAGCTTGGCGGTGATACCTACCGGGGAGCTGTTTTTT.

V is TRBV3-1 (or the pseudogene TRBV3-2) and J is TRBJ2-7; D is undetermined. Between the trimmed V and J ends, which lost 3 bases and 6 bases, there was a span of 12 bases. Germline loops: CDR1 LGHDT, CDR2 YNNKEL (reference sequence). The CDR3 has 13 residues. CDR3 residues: CASSQIDNPEQYF. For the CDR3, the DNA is TGTGCCAGCAGCCAGATAGACAACCCCGAGCAGTACTTC.

CDR3 bases: TGCGCCAGCAGCCCCGGGACTAGCGGGGCGCAAGAGACCCAGTACTTC. Protein: CASSPGTSGAQETQYF. The V and J genes are TRBV5-1 and TRBJ2-5; TRBD2 matches at 13 bases. J was trimmed by 2 bases and V by 4 bases; bases with no gene match: 5. The CDR3 runs to 16 residues. Germline V CDR1 and CDR2: SGHRS, YFSETQ.

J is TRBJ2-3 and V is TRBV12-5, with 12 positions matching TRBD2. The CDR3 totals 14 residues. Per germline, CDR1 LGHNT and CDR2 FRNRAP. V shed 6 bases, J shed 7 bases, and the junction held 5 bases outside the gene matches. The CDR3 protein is CASGLAGGGNTQYF. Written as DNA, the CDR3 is TGTGCTAGTGGACTAGCGGGGGGAGGAAATACGCAGTATTTT.

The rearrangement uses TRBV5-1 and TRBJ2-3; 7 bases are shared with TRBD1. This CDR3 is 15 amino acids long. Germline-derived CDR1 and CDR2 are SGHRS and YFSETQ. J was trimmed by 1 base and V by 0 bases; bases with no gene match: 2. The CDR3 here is CASSLEGTGTDTQYF. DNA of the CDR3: TGCGCCAGCAGCTTGGAAGGGACAGGCACAGATACGCAGTATTTT. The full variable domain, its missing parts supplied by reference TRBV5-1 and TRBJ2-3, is KAGVTQTPRYLIKTRGQQVTLSCSPISGHRSVSWYQQTPGQGLQFLFEYFSETQRNKGNFPGRFSGRQFSNSRSEMNVSTLELGDSALYLCASSLEGTGTDTQYFGPGTRLTVL.

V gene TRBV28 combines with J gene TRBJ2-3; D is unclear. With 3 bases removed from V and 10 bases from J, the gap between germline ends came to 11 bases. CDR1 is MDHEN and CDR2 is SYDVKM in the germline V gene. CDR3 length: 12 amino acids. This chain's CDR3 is CASSFNLLPQYF. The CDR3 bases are TGTGCCAGCAGTTTTAACTTGCTACCGCAGTATTTT. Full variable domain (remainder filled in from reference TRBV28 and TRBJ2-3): DVKVTQSSRYLVKRTGEKVFLECVQDMDHENMFWYRQDPGLGLRLIYFSYDVKMKEKGDIPEGYSVSREKKERFSLILESASTNQTSMYLCASSFNLLPQYFGPGTRLTVL.

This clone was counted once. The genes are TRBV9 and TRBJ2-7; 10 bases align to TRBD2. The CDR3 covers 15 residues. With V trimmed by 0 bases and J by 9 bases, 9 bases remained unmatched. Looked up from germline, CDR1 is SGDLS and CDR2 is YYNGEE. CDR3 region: CASSVEDSGGSGQYF. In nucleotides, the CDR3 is TGTGCCAGCAGCGTAGAGGATAGCGGGGGGAGCGGGCAGTACTTC.

The DNA for the CDR3 is TGTGCCAGCAGCCCAAGGCAGGGCAACTCTGGAAACACCATATATTTT. This codes for CASSPRQGNSGNTIYF. The chain combines TRBV28 with TRBJ1-3; D perhaps matches TRBD1 (5 bases). Looked up from germline, CDR1 is MDHEN and CDR2 is SYDVKM. The CDR3 contains 16 residues. V lost 6 bases to trimming and J lost 0 bases, with 15 bases between them.

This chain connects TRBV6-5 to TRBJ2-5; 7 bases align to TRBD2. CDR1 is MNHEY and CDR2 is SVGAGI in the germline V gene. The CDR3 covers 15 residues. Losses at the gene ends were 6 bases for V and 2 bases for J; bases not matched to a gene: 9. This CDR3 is CASRPRDYVQETQYF. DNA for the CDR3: TGTGCCAGCAGACCCAGGGACTATGTTCAAGAGACCCAGTACTTC.

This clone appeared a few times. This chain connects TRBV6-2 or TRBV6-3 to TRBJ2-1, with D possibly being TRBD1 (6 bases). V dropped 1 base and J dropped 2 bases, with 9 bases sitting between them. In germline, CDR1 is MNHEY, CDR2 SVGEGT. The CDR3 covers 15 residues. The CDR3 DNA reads TGTGCCAGCAGTTACTGGCAGGGGCCCTACAATGAGCAGTTCTTC. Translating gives CASSYWQGPYNEQFF.

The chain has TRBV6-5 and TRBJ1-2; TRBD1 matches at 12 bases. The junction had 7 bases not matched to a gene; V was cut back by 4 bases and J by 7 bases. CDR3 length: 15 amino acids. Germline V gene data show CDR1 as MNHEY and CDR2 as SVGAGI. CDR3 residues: CASSFSGQGAAGYTF. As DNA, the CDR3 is TGTGCCAGCAGTTTCTCGGGACAGGGGGCAGCTGGCTACACCTTC.

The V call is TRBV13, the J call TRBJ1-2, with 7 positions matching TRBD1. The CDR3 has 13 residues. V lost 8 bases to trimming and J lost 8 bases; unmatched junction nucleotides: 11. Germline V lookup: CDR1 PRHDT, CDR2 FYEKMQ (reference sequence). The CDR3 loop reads CASVGQLARGYTF. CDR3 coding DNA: TGTGCCAGCGTGGGACAGCTGGCGAGGGGCTACACCTTC. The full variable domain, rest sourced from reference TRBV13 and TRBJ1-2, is AAGVIQSPRHLIKEKRETATLKCYPIPRHDTVYWYQQGPGQDPQFLISFYEKMQSDKGSIPDRFSAQQFSDYHSELNMSSLELGDSALYFCASVGQLARGYTFGSGTRLTVV.